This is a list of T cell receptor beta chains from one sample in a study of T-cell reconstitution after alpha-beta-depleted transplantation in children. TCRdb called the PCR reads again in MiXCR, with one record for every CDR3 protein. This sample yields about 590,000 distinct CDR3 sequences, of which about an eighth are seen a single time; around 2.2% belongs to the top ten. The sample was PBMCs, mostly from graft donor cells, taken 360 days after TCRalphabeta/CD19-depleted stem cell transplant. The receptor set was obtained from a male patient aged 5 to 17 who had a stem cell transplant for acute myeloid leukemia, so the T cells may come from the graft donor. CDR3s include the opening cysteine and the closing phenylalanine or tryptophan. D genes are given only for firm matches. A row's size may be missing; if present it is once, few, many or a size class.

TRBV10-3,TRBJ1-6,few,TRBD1,TGTGCCATCAGGGTTCCAACCGGATACCTGACAGGGGACTATAATTCACCCCTCCACTTT,CAIRVPTGYLTGDYNSPLHF
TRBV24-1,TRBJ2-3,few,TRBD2,TGTGCCACCAGTGATCGCACTAGCGCCAGCACAGATACGCAGTATTTT,CATSDRTSASTDTQYF
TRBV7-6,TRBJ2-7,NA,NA,TGTGCCAGCAGCTTAATGGGGGGTTCGAGTGCGGGAACGGCCTACGAGCAGTACTTC,CASSLMGGSSAGTAYEQYF
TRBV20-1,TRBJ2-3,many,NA,TGCAGTGCTAGGAGGGATACGCAGTATTTT,CSARRDTQYF
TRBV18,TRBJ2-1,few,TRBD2,TGTGCCAGCTCACTCAGCGGGAGGGCCGGTGAGCAGTTCTTC,CASSLSGRAGEQFF
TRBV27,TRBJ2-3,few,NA,TGTGCCAGCGGCGAAGTGGGGGCGCTGGGGATATTGACTAGCACAGATACGCAGTATTTT,CASGEVGALGILTSTDTQYF
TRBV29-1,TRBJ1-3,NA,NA,TGCAGCGTCCGAGAGGGGGTAGGAAACACCATATATTTT,CSVREGVGNTIYF
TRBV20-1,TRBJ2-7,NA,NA,TGCAGTGCTGCAGGGGTTTCCCCTTACGAGCAGTACTTC,CSAAGVSPYEQYF
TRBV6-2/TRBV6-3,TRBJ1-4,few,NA,TGTGCCAGCAGTTTCAGGGCGACCGGCCTGGCTAATGAAAAACTGTTTTTT,CASSFRATGLANEKLFF
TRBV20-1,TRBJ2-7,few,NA,TGCAGTGCGACCCGTAGCTCCTACGAGCAGTACTTC,CSATRSSYEQYF
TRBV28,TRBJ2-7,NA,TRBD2,TGTGCCAGCAGGACTAGCGGGGGGTCCCTCGAGCAGTACTTC,CASRTSGGSLEQYF
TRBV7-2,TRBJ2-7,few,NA,TGTGCCAGCAGCTTAGTCAGGACTCCACAAAGCTACGAGCAGTACTTC,CASSLVRTPQSYEQYF
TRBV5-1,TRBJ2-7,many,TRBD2,TGCGCCAGCAGCTTGGGGACTAGCGGGATCTACGAGCAGTACTTC,CASSLGTSGIYEQYF
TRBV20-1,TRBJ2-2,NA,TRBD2,TGCAGTGCTAGCAAGTGGGAGCGGGGCGGGGAGCTGTTTTTT,CSASKWERGGELFF